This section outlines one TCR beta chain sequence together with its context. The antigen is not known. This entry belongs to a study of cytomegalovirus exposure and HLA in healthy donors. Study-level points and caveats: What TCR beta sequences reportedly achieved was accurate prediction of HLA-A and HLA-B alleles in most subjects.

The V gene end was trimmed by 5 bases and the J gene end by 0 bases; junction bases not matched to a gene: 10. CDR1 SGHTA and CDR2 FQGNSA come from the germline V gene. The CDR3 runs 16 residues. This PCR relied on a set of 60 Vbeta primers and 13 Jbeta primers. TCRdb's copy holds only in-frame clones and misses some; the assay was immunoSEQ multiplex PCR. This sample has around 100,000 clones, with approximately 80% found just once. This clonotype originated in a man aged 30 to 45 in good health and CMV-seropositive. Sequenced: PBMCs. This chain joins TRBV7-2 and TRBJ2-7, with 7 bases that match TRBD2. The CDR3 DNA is TGTGCCAGCAGCCCGGGACTACCCCGCCCCTCCTACGAGCAGTACTTC. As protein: CASSPGLPRPSYEQYF.